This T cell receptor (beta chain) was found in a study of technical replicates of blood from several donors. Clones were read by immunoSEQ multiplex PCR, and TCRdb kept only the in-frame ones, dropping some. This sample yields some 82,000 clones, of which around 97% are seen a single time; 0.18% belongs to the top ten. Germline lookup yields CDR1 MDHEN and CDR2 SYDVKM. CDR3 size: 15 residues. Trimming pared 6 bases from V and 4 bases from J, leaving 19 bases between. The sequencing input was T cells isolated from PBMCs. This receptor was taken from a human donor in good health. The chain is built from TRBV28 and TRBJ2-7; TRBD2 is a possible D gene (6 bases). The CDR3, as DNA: TGTGCCAGCAGCCCCCGGGGTAGCGGAAGATACGAGCAGTACTTC. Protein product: CASSPRGSGRYEQYF.